Listed below are T cell receptor beta chains from one sample, sequenced in a study of T cell changes during pregnancy in multiple sclerosis. TCRdb keeps only in-frame clones here, not all; method: immunoSEQ multiplex PCR. The data hold about 38,000 clones, with 85% to 95% observed a single time. The sample was CD4+ T cells from peripheral blood mononuclear cells, taken in the second trimester of pregnancy. These receptors came from a female donor with multiple sclerosis, enrolled in a pregnancy study. The CDR3 runs from the conserved cysteine through the conserved F or W. D genes are given only for firm matches. Size values are once, few and many counts, or a class for expanded clones, and some rows have none.

v_call	d_call	clone_size	j_call	cdr3_nt	cdr3_aa
TRBV9	TRBD1	.	TRBJ2-7	TGTGCCAGCAGCCCTACCGGGACAGGGGACTACGAGCAGTACTTC	CASSPTGTGDYEQYF
TRBV5-4	TRBD1	few	TRBJ1-1	TGTGCCAGCAGCTGGGACAGTAACACTGAAGCTTTCTTT	CASSWDSNTEAFF
TRBV7-3	.	once	TRBJ1-2	TGTGCCAGCAGCCAAGGGGGAGATGGCTACACCTTC	CASSQGGDGYTF
TRBV11-3	TRBD1	.	TRBJ2-1	TGTGCCAGCAGCGCCCGGGACAGGAGCTCCTACAATGAGCAGTTCTTC	CASSARDRSSYNEQFF
TRBV10-2	TRBD2	.	TRBJ2-5	TGCGCCAGCAGTGAAAACGGACTAGCGGGAGACGATAGGGAGACCCAGTACTTC	CASSENGLAGDDRETQYF
TRBV18	.	.	TRBJ1-4	TGTGCCAGCTCACCAGGATGGGGGGCAACTAATGAAAAACTGTTTTTT	CASSPGWGATNEKLFF
TRBV19	TRBD2	.	TRBJ2-7	TGTGCCAGTGGACGCGCCCAAACGGGGGGCTACGAGCAGTACTTC	CASGRAQTGGYEQYF
TRBV28	TRBD2	.	TRBJ2-5	TGTGCCAGCAGTTTAGGGACTAGCGGGGAACAGTACTTC	CASSLGTSGEQYF
TRBV20-1	.	.	TRBJ2-7	TGCAGTGCCCCTGGACAGTACGAGCAGTACTTC	CSAPGQYEQYF
TRBV28	TRBD1	.	TRBJ2-7	TGTGCCAGCAGCGAAGGGACAGGGTTTTCCTACGAGCAGTACTTC	CASSEGTGFSYEQYF
TRBV27	TRBD1	.	TRBJ1-5	TGTGCCAGCAGTTTCCGGGTTCCGACAGGGGTTTTAATGTCCCAGCATTTT	CASSFRVPTGVLMSQHF
TRBV6-5	TRBD1	.	TRBJ2-7	TGTGCCAGCAGAACACAGGGGGCGAAGGAGCAGTACTTC	CASRTQGAKEQYF
TRBV27	TRBD1	once	TRBJ2-7	TGTGCCAGCAGTCCAGGCCCCGGGACAGGCAGCGACGAGCAGTACTTC	CASSPGPGTGSDEQYF
TRBV18	TRBD1	.	TRBJ2-7	TGTGCCAGCTCACCGGACAGGGCTGCCTACGAGCAGTACTTC	CASSPDRAAYEQYF
TRBV25-1	TRBD1	.	TRBJ1-4	TGTGCCAGCAGTGCACCCGGGACAGCGTATGAAAAACTGTTTTTT	CASSAPGTAYEKLFF
TRBV5-1	.	.	TRBJ2-3	TGCGCCAGCAGCTCCATGGGCGGGGCCGGCACAGATACGCAGTATTTT	CASSSMGGAGTDTQYF
TRBV15	.	.	TRBJ1-3	TGTGCCACCAGCAGAGGAGAGGCTGGAAACACCATATATTTT	CATSRGEAGNTIYF
TRBV25-1	TRBD1	.	TRBJ1-2	TGTGCCAGCACCTCGACAGGGGCAGGCTACACCTTC	CASTSTGAGYTF
TRBV6-5	TRBD1	.	TRBJ2-4	TGTGCCAGCAGTTGGGACAGGGGACTAGCCAAAAACATTCAGTACTTC	CASSWDRGLAKNIQYF
TRBV9	TRBD1	.	TRBJ2-7	TGTGCCAGCAGCCAACGGACAGGGGGCGACGAGCAGTACTTC	CASSQRTGGDEQYF
TRBV2	.	.	TRBJ2-3	TGTGCCAGCAGTTTGGGACTCTTCACAGATACGCAGTATTTT	CASSLGLFTDTQYF
TRBV10-3	.	.	TRBJ2-2	TGTGCCATGCGCGGGACCGGGGAGCTGTTTTTT	CAMRGTGELFF
TRBV19	.	.	TRBJ1-5	TGTGCCAGTAGTATATCTCCAGGCGCTCTCAATCAGCCCCAGCATTTT	CASSISPGALNQPQHF
TRBV12-1	.	once	TRBJ2-7	TGTGCCAGCAGCCCTGACAGGGGGCTCGACGAGCAGTACTTC	CASSPDRGLDEQYF
TRBV9	.	few	TRBJ2-2	TGTGCCAGCAGCGTCAAGACTGGGTCCAGGGAGCTGTTTTTT	CASSVKTGSRELFF
TRBV30	.	.	TRBJ2-3	TGTGCCTGGAGTAGGGGAAGTTACGGTCTAGTGGAGTATTTT	CAWSRGSYGLVEYF
TRBV6-5	.	.	TRBJ2-3	TGTGCCAGCAGGAGGGATAGTGGGTCTACGCAGTATTTT	CASRRDSGSTQYF
TRBV18	.	.	TRBJ2-7	TGTGCCAGCTCACCACCTTCCCAGGGCCGCGAGCAGTACTTC	CASSPPSQGREQYF
TRBV18	.	.	TRBJ2-2	TGTGCCAGCTCACCCGGACAGAACACCGGGGAGCTGTTTTTT	CASSPGQNTGELFF
TRBV5-4	.	once	TRBJ2-3	TGTGCCAGCAGCAATACCTTGGGGGGTAGCACAGATACGCAGTATTTT	CASSNTLGGSTDTQYF
TRBV28	TRBD1	.	TRBJ1-5	TGTGCCAGCAATCAATTCCGGGACAGGGGTAGCAATCAGCCCCAGCATTTT	CASNQFRDRGSNQPQHF
TRBV10-3	TRBD2	.	TRBJ2-3	TGTGCCATCAGTGAGCGGGGGGTTTGGACAGATACGCAGTATTTT	CAISERGVWTDTQYF
TRBV25-1	.	once	TRBJ2-3	TGTGCCTCAGGACAGTTCAGCACAGATACGCAGTATTTT	CASGQFSTDTQYF
TRBV19	TRBD1	once	TRBJ1-5	TGTGCCAGTAGTATAGACGGACAGGGGAACCAGCATTTT	CASSIDGQGNQHF
TRBV2	.	once	TRBJ1-2	TGTGCCAGCAGTGGACCCGGGATTAACTATGGCTACACCTTC	CASSGPGINYGYTF
TRBV27	.	.	TRBJ2-7	TGTGCCAGCAGTCTCGGGTCTCCTAGCTCCTACGAGCAGTACTTC	CASSLGSPSSYEQYF
TRBV7-3	.	.	TRBJ2-7	TGTGCCAGCAGCCCGGCTCGACAGCGCTCCTACGAGCAGTACTTC	CASSPARQRSYEQYF
TRBV10-3	TRBD1	.	TRBJ1-2	TGTGCCATCAGTACCGGGACAGGGCTCTCTAACTATGGCTACACCTTC	CAISTGTGLSNYGYTF
TRBV2	TRBD2	.	TRBJ2-5	TGTGCCAGCACTGGTAGTAGCGGGGTGGAGACCCAGTACTTC	CASTGSSGVETQYF
TRBV19	TRBD1	.	TRBJ1-4	TGTGCCAGTACCCTGGGACAGGCGAACAATGAAAAACTGTTTTTT	CASTLGQANNEKLFF